This T cell receptor beta chain came from a study of cytomegalovirus exposure and HLA in healthy donors. The PCR used 60 Vbeta and 13 Jbeta primers. The protocol was immunoSEQ multiplex PCR, while the TCRdb copy is restricted to in-frame clones and leaves out a portion. The sample is made up of 85,000 to 90,000 clones, and the top ten hold roughly 15% of it. The CDR3 is 11 amino acids. Germline-derived CDR1 and CDR2 are SGHTA and FQGNSA. The V end lost 3 bases, the J end lost 4 bases, and 3 bases lay between the germline ends. The specimen was PBMCs. The sequence was collected from a man aged 50 to 59 in good health and CMV-seropositive. J is TRBJ1-1 and V is TRBV7-2; D ambiguous. The CDR3 protein is CASSFRTEAFF. The DNA of the CDR3 is TGTGCCAGCAGCTTTCGCACTGAAGCTTTCTTT.